This TCR beta chain was recovered during a study of T cells in Graves' hyperthyroidism and ophthalmopathy (dated by TCRdb to about 2019). About the full investigation: Peripheral blood samples were taken at initial diagnosis, before any treatment was given. Following sampling, methimazole starting at 30 mg daily was given to hyperthyroidism patients, and high-dose intravenous methylprednisolone was given to ophthalmopathy patients. To identify TCR V-J signatures that set the groups apart, the researchers used a discovery cohort of 100 patients, made up of fewer than 50 with Graves' ophthalmopathy and some 55 with stable Graves' hyperthyroidism. The paper reports TCR Vbeta CDR3 sequencing of roughly 140 peripheral blood samples: fewer than 50 ophthalmopathy, fewer than 80 hyperthyroidism and approximately 17 progressor patients. In addition, the study compared T-cell repertoires in thyroid tissue and in blood from several Graves' hyperthyroidism patients. For training and testing, the 100 or so patients in the discovery cohort were randomly divided in a 7:3 ratio. Prospective prediction of ophthalmopathy was tested in an independent validation cohort consisting of fewer than 20 hyperthyroidism patients and some 16 patients who later progressed to ophthalmopathy.

The TCR beta CDR3 regions were amplified from the RNA transcripts. The TCR CDR3 was subjected to a first round of RT-PCR using the HTBI primer set and the Qiagen OneStep RT-PCR kit. A second multiplex PCR round built the libraries, followed by size selection and purification. Libraries were sequenced paired-end with 100 bp reads on an Illumina HiSeq2000. The source study handled its data this way. SOAPnuke was used to process the raw data, throwing out any read that contained adapters or uncalled bases, had a mean Phred below 15, or lacked an exact constant-primer or identifier match. COPE v1.2.5 was used to merge high-quality paired reads, and clonotypes were defined as unique nucleotide sequences. MiTCR v1.1 was used to align the clonotypes against IMGT TRBV, TRBD and TRBJ reference segments. The analysis was restricted to V-J combinations with a frequency above 0.0001, which together covered just over 99% of the repertoires. A TCS score was defined as the ratio between F50 (clonal expansion) and ExV (chaos), using BLOSUM62-based TCRdist between CDR3 peptides within each V-J. Welch's t-statistics and random forest reduced 500 to 650 V-J features to 10 to 15, which were used in a naive Bayes classifier (R e1071). TCRdb redid the processing of the public reads, applying fastp at Q25 and MiXCR, and retained in-frame beta chains. Rows with one shared CDR3 protein collapse into an entry with the most common genes and DNA. The V and J calls here are based on TCRdb, not the publication. For this sample the table gives fewer than 350,000 distinct CDR3 sequences, of which over 20% were detected only once. In total, the top ten clones hold 50% to 65% of the sample.

As to this clonotype: This receptor's antigen is unknown. Per-nucleotide qualities are absent, and no much larger clonotype sits a single base away.

The CDR3 runs 14 amino acids, cysteine and phenylalanine included. The retained sequence is limited to the CDR3, 42 bases, with the frame set at the first base. Compared with germline, V lacks 1 base and J lacks 3 bases; bases without a gene match: 3. According to the germline V gene (reference sequence), CDR1 reads DFQATT and CDR2 reads SNEGSKA. General study outcomes and caveats: Most expanded thyroid clonotypes (frequency above 0.001) were also detected in blood, a finding suggesting that blood repertoires may reflect thyroid immune responses. Sample size was not statistically predetermined, and blinding of investigators to group allocation was not performed. In validation, progression to ophthalmopathy was predicted by the model with 55% to 71% sensitivity and just over 72% specificity, a median of 6.5 months before onset. Ophthalmopathy was separated from stable hyperthyroidism by a 13 V-J signature model, with over 85% sensitivity and 81% to 83% specificity obtained in cross-validation and 80%/75% obtained in testing.

A patient counted as having stable Graves' hyperthyroidism if no progression to ophthalmopathy occurred over 18 months of follow-up. The hyperthyroidism patients were between 18 and 65 years old and newly diagnosed, with a disease duration of less than 2 months. The study excluded patients with uncontrolled infections, other autoimmune diseases, pregnancy or lactation. Diagnoses were established on the basis of clinical symptoms, serum thyroxine and TRAb, thyroid ultrasound, and orbital computed tomography. PBMCs were isolated from approximately 10 ml of fresh peripheral blood by Ficoll-Paque density gradient centrifugation. Total RNA was extracted with Trizol reagent, and quality was checked on an Agilent 2100 Bioanalyzer.

The chain is assembled from TRBV20-1 and TRBJ1-2; 9 of the junction bases match TRBD1. The clonotype comes from a woman aged 45-65 years with Graves' hyperthyroidism. Sequenced: blood. The bases are TGCAGTGCTAGAGGAGACAGGGGGTACTATGGCTACACCTTC. It specifies CSARGDRGYYGYTF.